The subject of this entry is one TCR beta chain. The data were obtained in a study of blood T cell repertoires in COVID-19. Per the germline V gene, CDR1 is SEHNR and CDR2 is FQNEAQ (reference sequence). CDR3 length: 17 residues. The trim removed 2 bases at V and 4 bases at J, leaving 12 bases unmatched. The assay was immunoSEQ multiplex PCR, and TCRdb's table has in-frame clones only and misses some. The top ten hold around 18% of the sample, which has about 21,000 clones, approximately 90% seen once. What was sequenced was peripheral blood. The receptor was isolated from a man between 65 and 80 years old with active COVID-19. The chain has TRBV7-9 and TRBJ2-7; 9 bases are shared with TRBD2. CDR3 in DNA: TGTGCCAGCAGCTTACTGGGGGGTCTAGCGGGACCTTACGAGCAGTACTTC. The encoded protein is CASSLLGGLAGPYEQYF.